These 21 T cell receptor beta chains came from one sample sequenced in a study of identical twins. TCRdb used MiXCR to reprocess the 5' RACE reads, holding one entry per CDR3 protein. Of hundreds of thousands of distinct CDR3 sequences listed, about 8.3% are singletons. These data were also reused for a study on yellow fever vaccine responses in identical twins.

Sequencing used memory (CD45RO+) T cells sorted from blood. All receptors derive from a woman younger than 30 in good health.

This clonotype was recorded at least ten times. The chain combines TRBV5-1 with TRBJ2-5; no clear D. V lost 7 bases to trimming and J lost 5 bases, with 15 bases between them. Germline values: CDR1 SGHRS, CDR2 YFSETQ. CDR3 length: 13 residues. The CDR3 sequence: CASSRTLAETQYF. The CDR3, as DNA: TGCGCCAGCTCAAGGACCCTGGCGGAGACCCAGTACTTC.

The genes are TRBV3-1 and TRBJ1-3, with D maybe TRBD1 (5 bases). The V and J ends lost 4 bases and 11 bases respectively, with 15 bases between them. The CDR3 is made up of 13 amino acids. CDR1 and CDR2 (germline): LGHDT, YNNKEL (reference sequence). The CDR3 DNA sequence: TGTGCCAGCAGCCCCGACAGCAGAAAGGCCATATATTTT. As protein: CASSPDSRKAIYF.

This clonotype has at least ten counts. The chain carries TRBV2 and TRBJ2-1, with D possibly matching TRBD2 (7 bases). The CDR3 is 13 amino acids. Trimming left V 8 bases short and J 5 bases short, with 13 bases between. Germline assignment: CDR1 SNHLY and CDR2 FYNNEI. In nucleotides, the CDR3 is TGTGCCAGCCCGGGCGGGGGCCACAATGAGCAGTTCTTC. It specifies CASPGGGHNEQFF.

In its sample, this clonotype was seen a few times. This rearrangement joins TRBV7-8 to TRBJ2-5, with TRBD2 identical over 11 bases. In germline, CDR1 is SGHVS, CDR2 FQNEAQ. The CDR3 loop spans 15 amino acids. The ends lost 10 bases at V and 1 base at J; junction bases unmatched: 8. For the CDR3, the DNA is TGTGCCACCGAACCTAGCGGGGGGTCCCAAGAGACCCAGTACTTC. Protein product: CATEPSGGSQETQYF.

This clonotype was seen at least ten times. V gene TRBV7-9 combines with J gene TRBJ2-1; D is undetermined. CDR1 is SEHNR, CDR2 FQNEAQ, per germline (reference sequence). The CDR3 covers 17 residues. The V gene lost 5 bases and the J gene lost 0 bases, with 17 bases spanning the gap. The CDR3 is CASSPKLGLISYNEQFF. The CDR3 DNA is TGTGCCAGCAGCCCCAAGCTCGGCCTGATCTCCTACAATGAGCAGTTCTTC.

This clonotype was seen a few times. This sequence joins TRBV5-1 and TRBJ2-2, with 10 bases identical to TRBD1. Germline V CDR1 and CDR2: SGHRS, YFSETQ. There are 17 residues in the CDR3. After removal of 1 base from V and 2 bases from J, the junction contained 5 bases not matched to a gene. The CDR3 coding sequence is TGCGCCAGCAGCTTGTCCCGGACAGGGGGTAACACCGGGGAGCTGTTTTTT. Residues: CASSLSRTGGNTGELFF.

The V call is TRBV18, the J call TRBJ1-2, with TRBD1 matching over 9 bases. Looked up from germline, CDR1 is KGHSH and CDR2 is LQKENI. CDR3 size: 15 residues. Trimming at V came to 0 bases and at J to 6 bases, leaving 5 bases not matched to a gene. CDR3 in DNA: TGTGCCAGCTCACCACCGGGACAGGGCAGCGATGGCTACACCTTC. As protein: CASSPPGQGSDGYTF.

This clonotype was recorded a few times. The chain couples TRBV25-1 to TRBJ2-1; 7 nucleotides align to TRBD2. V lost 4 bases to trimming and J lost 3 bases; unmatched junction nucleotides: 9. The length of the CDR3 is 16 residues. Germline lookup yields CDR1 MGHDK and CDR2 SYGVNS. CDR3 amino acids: CASSVLTSRDYNEQFF. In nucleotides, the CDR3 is TGTGCCAGCAGTGTCCTGACTAGCCGAGACTACAATGAGCAGTTCTTC.

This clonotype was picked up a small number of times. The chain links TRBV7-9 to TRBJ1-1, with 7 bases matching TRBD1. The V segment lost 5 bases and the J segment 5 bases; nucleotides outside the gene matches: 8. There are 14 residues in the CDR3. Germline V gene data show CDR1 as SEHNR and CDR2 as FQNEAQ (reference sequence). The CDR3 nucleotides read TGTGCCAGCAGCCATGACAGGGTTGGGACTGAAGCTTTCTTT. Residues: CASSHDRVGTEAFF.

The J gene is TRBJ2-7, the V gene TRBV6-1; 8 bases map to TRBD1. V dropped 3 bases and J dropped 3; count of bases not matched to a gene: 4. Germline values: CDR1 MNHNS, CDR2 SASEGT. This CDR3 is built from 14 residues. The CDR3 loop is CASSDGQGLYEQYF. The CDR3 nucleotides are TGTGCCAGCAGTGACGGACAGGGCCTCTACGAGCAGTACTTC.

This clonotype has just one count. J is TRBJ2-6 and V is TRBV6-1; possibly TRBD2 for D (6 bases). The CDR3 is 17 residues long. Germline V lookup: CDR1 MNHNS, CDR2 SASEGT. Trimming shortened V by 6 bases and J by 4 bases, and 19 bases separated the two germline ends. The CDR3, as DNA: TGTGCCAGCAGAAAAGGGACTTCCACTCTGGGGGCCAACGTCCTGACTTTC. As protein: CASRKGTSTLGANVLTF.

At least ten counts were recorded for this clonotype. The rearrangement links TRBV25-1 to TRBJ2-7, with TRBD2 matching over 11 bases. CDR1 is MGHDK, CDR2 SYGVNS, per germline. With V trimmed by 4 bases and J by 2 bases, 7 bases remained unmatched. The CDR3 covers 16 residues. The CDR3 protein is CASSAPGTSGTYEQYF. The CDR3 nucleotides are TGTGCCAGCAGTGCCCCCGGGACTAGCGGTACCTACGAGCAGTACTTC.

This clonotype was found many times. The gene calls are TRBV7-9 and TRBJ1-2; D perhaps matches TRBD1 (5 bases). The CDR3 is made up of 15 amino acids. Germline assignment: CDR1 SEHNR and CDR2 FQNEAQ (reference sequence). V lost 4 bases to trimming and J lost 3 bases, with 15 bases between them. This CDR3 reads CASSSHFGTYYGYTF. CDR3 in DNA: TGTGCCAGCAGCTCCCATTTCGGGACCTACTATGGCTACACCTTC. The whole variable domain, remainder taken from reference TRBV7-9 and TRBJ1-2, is DTGVSQNPRHKITKRGQNVTFRCDPISEHNRLYWYRQTLGQGPEFLTYFQNEAQLEKSRLLSDRFSAERPKGSFSTLEIQRTEQGDSAMYLCASSSHFGTYYGYTFGSGTRLTVV.

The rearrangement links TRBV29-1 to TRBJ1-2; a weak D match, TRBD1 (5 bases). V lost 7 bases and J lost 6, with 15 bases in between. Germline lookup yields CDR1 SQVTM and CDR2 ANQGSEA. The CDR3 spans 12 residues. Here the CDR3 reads CSAFRAEDGYTF. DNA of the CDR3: TGCAGCGCGTTCAGGGCGGAGGATGGCTACACCTTC.

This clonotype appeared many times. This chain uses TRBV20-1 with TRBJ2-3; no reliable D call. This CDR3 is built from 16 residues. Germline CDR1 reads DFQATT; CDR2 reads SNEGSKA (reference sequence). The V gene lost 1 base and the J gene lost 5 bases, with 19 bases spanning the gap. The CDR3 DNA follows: TGCAGTGCTAGAGCTGGGCGGATTCTCTACCTAGATACGCAGTATTTT. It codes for CSARAGRILYLDTQYF.

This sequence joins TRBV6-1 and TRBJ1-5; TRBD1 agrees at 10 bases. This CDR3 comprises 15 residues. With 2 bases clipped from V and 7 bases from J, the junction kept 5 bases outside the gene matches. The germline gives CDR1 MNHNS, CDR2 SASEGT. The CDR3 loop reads CASSEWGQGNQPQHF. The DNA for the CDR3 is TGTGCCAGCAGTGAATGGGGACAGGGGAACCAGCCCCAGCATTTT.

The CDR3 region has the DNA TGTGCCAGCAGCTTCAACAGGGGTGGGAGCACAGATACGCAGTATTTT. Amino acids: CASSFNRGGSTDTQYF. This sequence joins TRBV11-2 and TRBJ2-3; 7 positions match TRBD1. CDR1 and CDR2 (germline): SGHAT, FQNNGV. The CDR3 is 16 residues long. Germline trimming cut 3 bases from V and 0 bases from J; bases unmatched to any gene: 6.

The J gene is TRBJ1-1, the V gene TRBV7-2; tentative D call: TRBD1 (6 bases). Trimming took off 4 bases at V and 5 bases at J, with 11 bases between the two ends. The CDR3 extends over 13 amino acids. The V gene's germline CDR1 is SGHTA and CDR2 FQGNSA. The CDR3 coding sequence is TGTGCCAGCAGCTCACCCAGGGGAACTGAAGCTTTCTTT. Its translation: CASSSPRGTEAFF.

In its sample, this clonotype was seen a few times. CDR3 loop: CASSLVWGERAQYF. The CDR3 DNA sequence: TGTGCCAGCAGCTTAGTTTGGGGGGAGAGGGCGCAGTATTTT. This chain links TRBV7-6 with TRBJ2-3; D is perhaps TRBD2 (6 bases). Germline V gene lookup returns CDR1 SGHVS and CDR2 FNYEAQ. Between the trimmed V and J ends, which lost 1 base and 10 bases, there was a span of 15 bases. This CDR3 comprises 14 residues. Based on the CDR3 plus reference TRBV7-6 and TRBJ2-3, the full variable domain is GAGVSQSPRYKVTKRGQDVALRCDPISGHVSLYWYRQALGQGPEFLTYFNYEAQQDKSGLPNDRFSAERPEGSISTLTIQRTEQRDSAMYRCASSLVWGERAQYFGPGTRLTVL.

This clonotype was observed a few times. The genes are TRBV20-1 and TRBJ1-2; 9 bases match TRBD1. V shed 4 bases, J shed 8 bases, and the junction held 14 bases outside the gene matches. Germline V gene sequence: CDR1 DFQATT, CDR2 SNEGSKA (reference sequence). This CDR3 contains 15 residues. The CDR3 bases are TGCAGTGCTACGACGGGGACAGGGACTAGTTCGGGCTACACCTTC. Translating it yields CSATTGTGTSSGYTF.

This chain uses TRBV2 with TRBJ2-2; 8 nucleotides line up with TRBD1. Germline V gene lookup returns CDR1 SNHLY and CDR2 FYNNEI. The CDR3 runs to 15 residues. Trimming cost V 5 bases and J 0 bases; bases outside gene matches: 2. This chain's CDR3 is CASSRTGTNTGELFF. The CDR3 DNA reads TGTGCCAGCAGTCGGACAGGGACGAACACCGGGGAGCTGTTTTTT.